Presented here are 9 T cell receptor beta chains from one specimen sequenced in a study of blood T cell repertoires in COVID-19. Assay: immunoSEQ multiplex PCR; the TCRdb copy retains only in-frame clones and omits some. The sample lists roughly 120,000 clones, 80% seen once, with approximately 2% in the top ten. Sample: peripheral blood. All receptors come from a man between 65 and 85 years old with acute or convalescent COVID-19.

The V gene is TRBV27, the J gene TRBJ2-2; 8 bases agree with TRBD2. This CDR3 contains 15 residues. Germline CDR1 MNHEY, CDR2 SMNVEV (reference sequence). V shed 0 bases, J shed 8 bases, and the junction held 5 bases outside the gene matches. Here the CDR3 DNA reads TGTGCCAGCAGTTTATCCCGGGGGGGCCGGGGGGAGCTGTTTTTT. Translated, it gives CASSLSRGGRGELFF.

The chain combines TRBV15 with TRBJ2-1, with D tentatively TRBD2 (6 bases). With 5 bases removed from V and 1 base from J, the gap between germline ends came to 12 bases. Germline V gene data show CDR1 as LNHNV and CDR2 as YYDKDF (reference sequence). The CDR3 sequence is 15 residues long. CDR3 region: CATSGTSMSYNEQFF. The CDR3, as DNA: TGTGCCACCAGCGGGACTTCCATGTCCTACAATGAGCAGTTCTTC.

V is TRBV2 and J is TRBJ1-6, with no clear D. Trimming left V 9 bases short and J 0 bases short, with 9 bases between. Germline CDR1 SNHLY, CDR2 FYNNEI. This CDR3 contains 14 residues. CDR3 DNA: TGTGCCAGTCTTCGGTCCTCCTATAATTCACCCCTCCACTTT. Translating gives CASLRSSYNSPLHF.

V and J are TRBV18 and TRBJ1-1; D perhaps matches TRBD1 (6 bases). Germline V gives CDR1 KGHSH, CDR2 LQKENI. The CDR3 consists of 16 residues. The V end was cut by 0 bases, the J end by 5 bases, with 16 bases between. The CDR3 region is CASSPPSGGGWTEAFF. The CDR3 DNA reads as TGTGCCAGCTCACCACCGTCGGGGGGCGGATGGACTGAAGCTTTCTTT.

The chain combines TRBV5-1 with TRBJ1-2; 9 bases line up with TRBD1. The germline CDR1 and CDR2 sequences are SGHRS and YFSETQ. The CDR3 length is 15 residues. V lost 0 bases and J lost 5; bases outside the gene matches: 5. Here the CDR3 DNA reads TGCGCCAGCAGCTTGGCCGGGACAGGGACTTATGGCTACACCTTC. Translation: CASSLAGTGTYGYTF. Full variable domain (rest looked up from reference TRBV5-1 and TRBJ1-2): KAGVTQTPRYLIKTRGQQVTLSCSPISGHRSVSWYQQTPGQGLQFLFEYFSETQRNKGNFPGRFSGRQFSNSRSEMNVSTLELGDSALYLCASSLAGTGTYGYTFGSGTRLTVV.

V and J are TRBV6-6 and TRBJ1-1; tentatively, D is TRBD1 (6 bases). The germline CDR1 and CDR2 sequences are MNHNY and SVGAGI (reference sequence). V lost 0 bases and J 4 bases, leaving 9 bases between the germline ends. The CDR3 loop spans 14 amino acids. The CDR3 bases are TGTGCCAGCAGTTACTCCGCCAGGGGCACTGAAGCTTTCTTT. Residues: CASSYSARGTEAFF.

V and J are TRBV4-2 and TRBJ2-7; 8 bases fit TRBD2. The J call may be in error: the DNA end matches TRBJ2-5 better. The CDR3 totals 16 residues. Looked up from germline, CDR1 is LGHNA and CDR2 is YNFKEQ. CDR3 sequence: CASSQGLGGGQETQYF. CDR3 in DNA: TGTGCCAGCAGCCAGGGACTAGGTGGGGGGCAAGAGACCCAGTACTTC.

V gene TRBV4-1 combines with J gene TRBJ2-3; 11 nucleotides agree with TRBD2. The J segment lost 4 bases and the V segment lost 2 bases, leaving 8 bases of the junction unmatched. This CDR3 spans 17 amino acids. Germline V gene data show CDR1 as MGHRA and CDR2 as YSYEKL. The DNA of the CDR3 is TGCGCCAGCAGCCAACTAGCGGGGGGCGCCTCCCCAGATACGCAGTATTTT. This codes for CASSQLAGGASPDTQYF.

The chain carries TRBV4-2 and TRBJ1-4, with D perhaps matching TRBD1 (5 bases). The CDR3 is 15 amino acids. Trimming cost V 2 bases and J 6 bases, with 13 bases left between them. Germline-derived CDR1 and CDR2 are LGHNA and YNFKEQ. CDR3 bases: TGTGCCAGCAGCCAAACAAGGGGTGGGGATGAAAAACTGTTTTTT. It yields the protein CASSQTRGGDEKLFF.